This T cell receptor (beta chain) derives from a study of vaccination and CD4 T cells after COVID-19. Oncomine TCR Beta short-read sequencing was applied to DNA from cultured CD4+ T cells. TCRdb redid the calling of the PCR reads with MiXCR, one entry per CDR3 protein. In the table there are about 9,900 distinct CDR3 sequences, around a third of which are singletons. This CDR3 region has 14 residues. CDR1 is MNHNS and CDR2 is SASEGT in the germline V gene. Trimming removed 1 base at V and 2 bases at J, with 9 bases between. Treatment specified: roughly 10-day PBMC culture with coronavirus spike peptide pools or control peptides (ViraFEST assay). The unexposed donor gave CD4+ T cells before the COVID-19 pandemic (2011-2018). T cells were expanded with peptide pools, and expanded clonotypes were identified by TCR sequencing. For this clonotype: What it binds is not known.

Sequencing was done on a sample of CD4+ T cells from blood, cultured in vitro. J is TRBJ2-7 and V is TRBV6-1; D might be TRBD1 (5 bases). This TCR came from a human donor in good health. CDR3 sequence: CASSEGQLTYEQYF. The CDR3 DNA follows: TGTGCCAGCAGTGAAGGACAGCTCACCTACGAGCAGTACTTC.